This T cell receptor (beta chain) was found in a study of cytomegalovirus exposure and HLA in healthy donors. Study-wide results and caveats: The study found most TCR sequences rare, yet found some public TCRs in many donors. In the 95 to 150 validation repertoires, a later analysis found that first-cohort TCR clusters tended to co-occur.

As to this clone: Its antigen remains unidentified.

Germline CDR1 SGHVS, CDR2 FNYEAQ. The CDR3 is 15 residues long. The V and J ends lost 2 bases and 2 bases, in that order; junction bases with no gene match: 3. Only in-frame clones appear in the TCRdb table, and some are missing; sequencing was by immunoSEQ multiplex PCR. The sample has over 250,000 clones; 65% to 90% are singletons. The sequenced material came from PBMCs. V usage is TRBV7-6 and J usage is TRBJ2-3; 8 nucleotides align to TRBD1. The source is a woman aged 18-29 years in good health and CMV-seronegative. CDR3 sequence (DNA): TGTGCCAGCAGCTTATCAGGGGGCAACACAGATACGCAGTATTTT. Encoded protein: CASSLSGGNTDTQYF.